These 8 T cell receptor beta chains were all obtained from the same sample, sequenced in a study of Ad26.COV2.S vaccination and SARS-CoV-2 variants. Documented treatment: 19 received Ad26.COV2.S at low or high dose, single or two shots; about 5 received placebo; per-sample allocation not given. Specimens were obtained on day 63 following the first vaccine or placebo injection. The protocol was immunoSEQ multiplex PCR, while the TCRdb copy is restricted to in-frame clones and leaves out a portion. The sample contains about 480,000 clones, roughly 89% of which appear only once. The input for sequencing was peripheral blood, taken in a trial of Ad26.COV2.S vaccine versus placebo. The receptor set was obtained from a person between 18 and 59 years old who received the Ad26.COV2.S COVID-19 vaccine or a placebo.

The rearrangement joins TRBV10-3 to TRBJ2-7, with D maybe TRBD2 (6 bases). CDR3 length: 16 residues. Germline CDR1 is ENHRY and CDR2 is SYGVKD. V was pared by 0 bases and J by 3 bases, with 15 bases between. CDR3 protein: CAISESGSGGRYEQYF. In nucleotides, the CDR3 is TGTGCCATCAGTGAGTCAGGTTCTGGAGGGCGCTACGAGCAGTACTTC.

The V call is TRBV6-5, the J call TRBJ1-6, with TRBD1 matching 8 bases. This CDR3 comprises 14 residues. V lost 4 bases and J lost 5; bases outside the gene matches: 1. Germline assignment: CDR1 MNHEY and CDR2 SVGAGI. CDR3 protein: CASSLTGDNSPLHF. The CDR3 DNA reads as TGTGCCAGCAGTTTGACAGGGGATAATTCACCCCTCCACTTT.

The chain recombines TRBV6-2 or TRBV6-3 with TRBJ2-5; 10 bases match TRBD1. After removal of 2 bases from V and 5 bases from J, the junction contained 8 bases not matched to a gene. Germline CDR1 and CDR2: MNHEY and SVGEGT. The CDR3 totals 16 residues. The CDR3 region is CASSYVPGQGRETQYF. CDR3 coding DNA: TGTGCCAGCAGTTACGTCCCGGGACAGGGGAGGGAGACCCAGTACTTC.

CDR3: CASSPPSGRSYEQFF. The CDR3 DNA reads as TGTGCCAGCAGTCCCCCTAGCGGGAGGTCTTATGAGCAGTTCTTC. The chain joins TRBV27 to TRBJ2-1; 11 bases map to TRBD2. V lost 5 bases to trimming and J lost 8 bases; unmatched junction nucleotides: 8. Germline V gene data show CDR1 as MNHEY and CDR2 as SMNVEV (reference sequence). This CDR3 contains 15 residues.

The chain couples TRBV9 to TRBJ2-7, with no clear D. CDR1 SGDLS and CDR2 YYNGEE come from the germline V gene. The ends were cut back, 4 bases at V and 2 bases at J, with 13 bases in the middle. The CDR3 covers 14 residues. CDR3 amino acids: CASSPPTRTYEQYF. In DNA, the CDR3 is TGTGCCAGCAGCCCCCCGACTCGCACCTACGAGCAGTACTTC. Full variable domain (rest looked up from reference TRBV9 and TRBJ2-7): DSGVTQTPKHLITATGQRVTLRCSPRSGDLSVYWYQQSLDQGLQFLIQYYNGEERAKGNILERFSAQQFPDLHSELNLSSLELGDSALYFCASSPPTRTYEQYFGPGTRLTVT.

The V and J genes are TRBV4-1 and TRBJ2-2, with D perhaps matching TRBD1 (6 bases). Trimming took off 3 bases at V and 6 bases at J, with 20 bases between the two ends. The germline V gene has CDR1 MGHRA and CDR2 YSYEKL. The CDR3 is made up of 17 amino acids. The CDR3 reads CASSHPPGKGVAGELFF. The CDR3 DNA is TGCGCCAGCAGCCACCCCCCGGGAAAGGGGGTCGCCGGGGAGCTGTTTTTT.

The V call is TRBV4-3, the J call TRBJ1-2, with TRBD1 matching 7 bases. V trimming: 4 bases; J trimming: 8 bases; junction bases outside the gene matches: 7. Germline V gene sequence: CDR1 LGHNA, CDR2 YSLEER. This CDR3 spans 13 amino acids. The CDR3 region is CASSPRTGRGYTF. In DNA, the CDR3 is TGCGCCAGCAGCCCAAGGACAGGTAGGGGCTACACCTTC.

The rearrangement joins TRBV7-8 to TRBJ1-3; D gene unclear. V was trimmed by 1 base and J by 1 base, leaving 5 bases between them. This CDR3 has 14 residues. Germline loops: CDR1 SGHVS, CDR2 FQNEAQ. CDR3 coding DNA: TGTGCCAGCAGCTTAGTCGGGTCTGGAAACACCATATATTTT. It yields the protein CASSLVGSGNTIYF. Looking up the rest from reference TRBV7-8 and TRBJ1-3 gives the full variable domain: GAGVSQSPRYKVAKRGQDVALRCDPISGHVSLFWYQQALGQGPEFLTYFQNEAQLDKSGLPSDRFFAERPEGSVSTLKIQRTQQEDSAVYLCASSLVGSGNTIYFGEGSWLTVV.